Included here is one T cell receptor (beta chain) sequence, with context. Its target is not known. This record comes from a study of early T cells in non-severe SARS-CoV-2 infection. Study at large: Sequencing of unsorted whole blood was done on bulk RNA, leaving chains unpaired. Study conclusions and caveats: VDJdb matching favored anti-spike CD8 responses, missing private and CD4 specificities.

Unique molecular identifiers tagged individual cDNA molecules. One entry per CDR3 protein, called by TCRdb with MiXCR from the 5' RACE reads. The sample consists of some 57,000 distinct CDR3 sequences, roughly 13% of them appearing once. V lost 1 base, J lost 1 base, and 7 bases lay in between. This CDR3 is 15 amino acids long. Germline V gene sequence: CDR1 SGHVS, CDR2 FNYEAQ. The sequenced sample consisted of whole blood. The chain combines TRBV7-6 with TRBJ1-4, with D unclear. The sequence came from an adult who was a healthcare worker with PCR-confirmed SARS-CoV-2 infection or an uninfected control (not recorded which). CDR3 region: CASSLDGVTNEKLFF. The DNA of the CDR3 is TGTGCCAGCAGCTTAGATGGGGTAACTAATGAAAAACTGTTTTTT.